Presented here are 14 T cell receptor beta chains from one specimen sequenced in a study of T cell responses to AZD1222 COVID-19 vaccine (TCRdb year 2021). Libraries were made using the immunoSEQ multiplex PCR assay. In its TCRdb copy, this immuneACCESS table keeps in-frame sequences only and misses some clones. Where compared with another copy, unresolved V genes explain less than half of these, and the others have no known cause. The sample profile shows 140,000 to 150,000 clones; 82% of them were found once. The biggest ten clones account for around 4.1% of the sample. The time point label for this specimen denotes: baseline before first vaccination. Interpreted using the paper, the treatment or condition label stands for: meningococcal conjugate vaccine given as trial control. Sequencing was performed on peripheral blood, taken on day 0 of MenACWY control vaccination. These receptors were obtained from an adult in good health.

The V and J genes are TRBV28 and TRBJ2-7, with D perhaps TRBD2 (6 bases). The CDR3 is 15 residues long. With 8 bases removed from V and 2 bases from J, the gap between germline ends came to 19 bases. Per the germline V gene, CDR1 is MDHEN and CDR2 is SYDVKM. CDR3 region: CASGLGRAGTYEQYV. CDR3 DNA: TGTGCCAGCGGGCTCGGTAGGGCGGGGACCTACGAGCAGTACGTC.

The chain is built from TRBV11-2 and TRBJ1-2; D gene uncertain. The CDR3 runs to 15 residues. CDR1 is SGHAT, CDR2 FQNNGV, per germline. Trimming left V 2 bases short and J 3 bases short, with 13 bases between. CDR3: CASSLLTRLDYGYTF. CDR3 sequence (DNA): TGTGCCAGCAGCTTATTAACCCGGTTAGACTATGGCTACACCTTC.

For the CDR3, the DNA is TGTGCCAGCAGCGTAGAAGGGACTAGTTACAATGAGCAGTTCTTC. It specifies CASSVEGTSYNEQFF. This rearrangement joins TRBV9 to TRBJ2-1, with 8 bases lining up with TRBD2. Germline V gene data show CDR1 as SGDLS and CDR2 as YYNGEE. V gave up 0 bases and J gave up 4 bases; unmatched junction bases: 3. The CDR3 length is 15 residues.

Only one count was recorded for this clone. The V gene is TRBV28, the J gene TRBJ2-3; D is undetermined. The CDR3 totals 13 residues. The germline CDR1 and CDR2 sequences are MDHEN and SYDVKM. Trimming removed 8 bases at V and 2 bases at J, with 11 bases between. CDR3 in amino acids: CASGLTNTDTQYF. The CDR3 DNA reads as TGTGCCAGCGGGTTAACCAACACAGATACGCAGTATTTT.

The chain combines TRBV2 with TRBJ1-6, with unresolved D. V was shortened by 4 bases and J by 10 bases, with 14 bases between the two germline ends. In germline, CDR1 is SNHLY, CDR2 FYNNEI. The CDR3 totals 14 residues. The CDR3 DNA reads as TGTGCCAGCAGTGGGGAGGGAGTTGGGTCACCCCTCCACTTT. Protein: CASSGEGVGSPLHF.

The genes are TRBV6-5 and TRBJ1-2; D is uncertain. Germline V gene data show CDR1 as MNHEY and CDR2 as SVGAGI. The CDR3 totals 13 residues. Trimming took off 8 bases at V and 0 bases at J, with 10 bases between the two ends. CDR3 coding DNA: TGTGCCAGCTCCGCGGCAGCTAACTATGGCTACACCTTC. As protein: CASSAAANYGYTF.

The sample holds a few counts of this clone. The gene calls are TRBV11-2 and TRBJ2-7; 10 bases line up with TRBD2. The V segment lost 5 bases and the J segment 2 bases; nucleotides outside the gene matches: 9. CDR3 length equals 16 residues. Germline loops: CDR1 SGHAT, CDR2 FQNNGV. The CDR3 sequence: CASSGRWTSGTYEQYF. CDR3 nucleotides: TGTGCCAGCAGCGGGCGGTGGACTAGCGGAACCTACGAGCAGTACTTC.

This chain connects TRBV7-2 to TRBJ2-4; tentative D call: TRBD2 (5 bases). The CDR3 extends over 15 amino acids. Germline CDR1 and CDR2: SGHTA and FQGNSA. The germline V and J ends were trimmed by 5 bases and 0 bases, with 11 bases remaining between them. In DNA, the CDR3 is TGTGCCAGCAGCCCCCCCGGGATAGCCAAAAACATTCAGTACTTC. Translated: CASSPPGIAKNIQYF. The full variable domain, its missing parts supplied by reference TRBV7-2 and TRBJ2-4, is GAGVSQSPSNKVTEKGKDVELRCDPISGHTALYWYRQSLGQGLEFLIYFQGNSAPDKSGLPSDRFSAERTGGSVSTLTIQRTQQEDSAVYLCASSPPGIAKNIQYFGAGTRLSVL.

The V and J genes are TRBV6-4 and TRBJ1-2; D may be TRBD1 (5 bases). The CDR3 is 15 amino acids. The V end lost 3 bases, the J end lost 5 bases, and 16 bases lay between the germline ends. In germline, CDR1 is MRHNA, CDR2 SNTAGT. The CDR3 loop reads CASSEYGADGYGYTF. The CDR3 bases are TGTGCCAGCAGTGAATACGGGGCCGACGGGTATGGCTACACCTTC.

The chain combines TRBV12-3 or TRBV12-4 with TRBJ1-4; no definite D call. Between the trimmed V and J ends, which lost 10 bases and 4 bases, there was a span of 10 bases. This CDR3 spans 12 amino acids. DNA for the CDR3: TGTGCCACCTCAGCTTATAATGAAAAACTGTTTTTT. Its translation is CATSAYNEKLFF.

V and J are TRBV19 and TRBJ2-1; no definite D call. CDR1 is LNHDA and CDR2 is SQIVND in the germline V gene (reference sequence). The CDR3 extends over 13 amino acids. The V end was cut by 7 bases, the J end by 0 bases, with 7 bases between. The CDR3 nucleotides read TGTGCCAGTACGGAGAGCTCCTACAATGAGCAGTTCTTC. Its protein is CASTESSYNEQFF.

The rearrangement uses TRBV5-4 and TRBJ2-1; 9 bases agree with TRBD1. CDR1 SGHNT and CDR2 YYREEE come from the germline V gene (reference sequence). CDR3 length equals 16 residues. V lost 4 bases to trimming and J lost 6 bases; unmatched junction nucleotides: 11. DNA for the CDR3: TGTGCCAGCAGCCTTTCGCCCACAGGGGGCGCCAATGAGCAGTTCTTC. Amino acid sequence: CASSLSPTGGANEQFF.

The rearrangement joins TRBV18 to TRBJ2-3; D is unresolved. Between the trimmed V and J ends, which lost 2 bases and 1 base, there was a span of 13 bases. This CDR3 comprises 16 residues. Germline V gene sequence: CDR1 KGHSH, CDR2 LQKENI. In nucleotides, the CDR3 is TGTGCCAGCTCACCAACTACACCGCAGGGCACAGATACGCAGTATTTT. Translated, it gives CASSPTTPQGTDTQYF.

The chain has TRBV25-1 and TRBJ2-7; TRBD1 might be the D (5 bases). The CDR3 consists of 14 residues. V lost 7 bases and J 3 bases, leaving 16 bases between the germline ends. From germline, CDR1 is MGHDK and CDR2 SYGVNS. CDR3 DNA sequence: TGTGCCAGCAAGGGGTCAGTAACAAACTACGAGCAGTACTTC. It encodes CASKGSVTNYEQYF.